The 17 T cell receptor beta chains presented below share a single source sample, sequenced in a study of shared clonotypes between healthy human individuals. Clones were read by immunoSEQ multiplex PCR, and TCRdb kept only the in-frame ones, dropping some. The sample lists 950,000 to 1,300,000 clones, about three quarters occurring once. The material sequenced was memory CD4+ T cells sorted from blood. Subset described: CD45RA-negative fraction. The source is a man aged 18 to 30 in good health.

The V call is TRBV29-1, the J call TRBJ2-7; a weak D match, TRBD1 (6 bases). The CDR3 has 12 residues. The germline V gene has CDR1 SQVTM and CDR2 ANQGSEA. V was clipped by 7 bases and J by 1 base, with 11 bases between them. In DNA, the CDR3 is TGCAGCGCCCTCAGGGGATCCTACGAGCAGTACTTC. It specifies CSALRGSYEQYF.

The chain carries TRBV10-3 and TRBJ2-5, with TRBD2 matching over 7 bases. This CDR3 spans 13 amino acids. Germline CDR1 is ENHRY and CDR2 is SYGVKD. V dropped 4 bases and J dropped 4; count of bases not matched to a gene: 3. DNA of the CDR3: TGTGCCATCAGTGGACTAGCAGGAGAGACCCAGTACTTC. Translation: CAISGLAGETQYF.

This clone was observed many times. The chain combines TRBV2 with TRBJ2-1, with 9 bases fitting TRBD2. The CDR3 length is 16 residues. Germline trimming cut 1 base from V and 0 bases from J; bases unmatched to any gene: 1. Germline CDR1 reads SNHLY; CDR2 reads FYNNEI. The CDR3 DNA is TGTGCCAGCAGTGAAGAAGCGGGGGGCTCCTACAATGAGCAGTTCTTC. It is translated as CASSEEAGGSYNEQFF.

This chain connects TRBV15 to TRBJ1-3; tentative D call: TRBD1 (5 bases). The CDR3 is 17 amino acids. From germline, CDR1 is LNHNV and CDR2 YYDKDF (reference sequence). The V and J ends lost 0 bases and 4 bases respectively, with 16 bases between them. The CDR3 here is CATSRERFRESGNTIYF. CDR3 sequence (DNA): TGTGCCACCAGCAGAGAAAGGTTCAGGGAATCCGGAAACACCATATATTTT.

This clone came up once. Other DNA sequences within the sample encode an identical CDR3. The chain employs TRBV5-1 and TRBJ2-7, with TRBD1 matching 8 bases. CDR1 SGHRS and CDR2 YFSETQ come from the germline V gene. After removal of 0 bases from V and 2 bases from J, the junction contained 4 bases not matched to a gene. The CDR3 covers 15 residues. As DNA, the CDR3 is TGCGCCAGCAGCTTGGTCGGACAGGGCCCCTACGAGCAGTACTTC. It translates to CASSLVGQGPYEQYF.

This clone has only one observation. V and J are TRBV6-1 and TRBJ1-2, with D uncertain. From germline, CDR1 is MNHNS and CDR2 SASEGT. The V and J ends lost 0 bases and 5 bases respectively, with 7 bases between them. CDR3 length equals 13 residues. Here the CDR3 DNA reads TGTGCCAGCAGTGAAGCTCTTCTATATGGCTACACCTTC. Protein product: CASSEALLYGYTF.

The V gene is TRBV5-6, the J gene TRBJ2-7; tentative D call: TRBD2 (5 bases). V shed 6 bases and J shed 7 bases, with 14 bases lying between them. The germline gives CDR1 SGHDT, CDR2 YYEEEE. This CDR3 is 12 amino acids long. This CDR3 is CASTLTGVEQYF. The CDR3 DNA is TGTGCCAGCACCCTCACCGGGGTTGAGCAGTACTTC.

This clone has just a few counts. The chain is built from TRBV30 and TRBJ2-2; 9 bases agree with TRBD1. J gave up 0 bases and V 7 bases, and 9 bases lay outside the gene matches. Germline-derived CDR1 and CDR2 are GTSNPN and SVGIG (reference sequence). This CDR3 contains 16 residues. The CDR3 loop reads CASSGTGLSNTGELFF. DNA for the CDR3: TGTGCCTCTTCCGGGACAGGGCTATCGAACACCGGGGAGCTGTTTTTT.

Only one count was recorded for this clone. The V call is TRBV11-2, the J call TRBJ2-1; 9 bases map to TRBD2. J lost 0 bases, V lost 2 bases, and 5 bases had no gene match. The germline CDR1 and CDR2 sequences are SGHAT and FQNNGV. This CDR3 region has 17 residues. This CDR3 is CASSLSTSGASYNEQFF. In nucleotides, the CDR3 is TGTGCCAGCAGCTTATCGACTAGCGGAGCCTCCTACAATGAGCAGTTCTTC.

This clone was picked up a small number of times. The J gene is TRBJ2-3, the V gene TRBV5-6; tentative D call: TRBD2 (6 bases). Germline V lookup: CDR1 SGHDT, CDR2 YYEEEE. The CDR3 length is 13 residues. V gave up 2 bases and J gave up 7 bases, with 11 bases separating them. This CDR3 is CASSFPGSYTQYF. As DNA, the CDR3 is TGTGCCAGCAGCTTTCCCGGGAGTTATACGCAGTATTTT.

This clone was observed a handful of times. CDR3 loop: CASSPERGSAPLHF. The CDR3 DNA reads as TGTGCCAGCAGCCCTGAGAGGGGGTCAGCACCCCTCCACTTT. V is TRBV11-2 and J is TRBJ1-6; D might be TRBD1 (6 bases). V lost 5 bases and J 11 bases, leaving 16 bases between the germline ends. CDR3 length: 14 amino acids. CDR1 SGHAT and CDR2 FQNNGV come from the germline V gene.

This chain connects TRBV6-5 to TRBJ1-1; D unclear. CDR3 length equals 12 residues. V lost 8 bases to trimming and J lost 2 bases, with 9 bases between them. Germline lookup yields CDR1 MNHEY and CDR2 SVGAGI. The CDR3 sequence is CASQRKNTEAFF. As DNA, the CDR3 is TGTGCCAGCCAACGAAAAAACACTGAAGCTTTCTTT.

A single count supports this clone. This rearrangement joins TRBV30 to TRBJ2-7; a weak D match, TRBD2 (5 bases). This CDR3 spans 15 amino acids. Germline values: CDR1 GTSNPN, CDR2 SVGIG (reference sequence). V lost 2 bases to trimming and J lost 0 bases, with 14 bases between them. CDR3 coding DNA: TGTGCCTGGAGTAATCCCTACGGGGTCTCCTACGAGCAGTACTTC. It codes for CAWSNPYGVSYEQYF.

This chain uses TRBV11-3 with TRBJ2-2; D is uncertain. Trimming took off 2 bases at V and 6 bases at J, with 7 bases between the two ends. In germline, CDR1 is SGHNT, CDR2 YENEEA. This CDR3 is built from 13 residues. The DNA for the CDR3 is TGTGCCAGCAGCTTAAGCACCCCCGGGGAGCTGTTTTTT. Its translation: CASSLSTPGELFF.

The genes are TRBV9 and TRBJ1-2; D possibly corresponds to TRBD1 (6 bases). The CDR3 loop spans 15 amino acids. The germline V and J ends were trimmed by 4 bases and 5 bases, with 18 bases remaining between them. Germline V CDR1 and CDR2: SGDLS, YYNGEE. DNA for the CDR3: TGTGCCAGCAGCCCCGCCGGGGGGGGCGGATATGGCTACACCTTC. This sequence encodes CASSPAGGGGYGYTF.

The chain carries TRBV6-4 and TRBJ2-5; D is undetermined. CDR1 is MRHNA, CDR2 SNTAGT, per germline. Trimming took off 0 bases at V and 5 bases at J, with 7 bases between the two ends. This CDR3 has 13 residues. The DNA of the CDR3 is TGTGCCAGCAGTGACTCGAGAAGGGAGACCCAGTACTTC. The encoded protein is CASSDSRRETQYF.

The chain has TRBV5-6 and TRBJ2-5, with D possibly TRBD1 on 5 matching bases. The CDR3 consists of 15 residues. Germline V gene sequence: CDR1 SGHDT, CDR2 YYEEEE. V was trimmed by 0 bases and J by 2 bases, leaving 11 bases between them. CDR3 in DNA: TGTGCCAGCAGCTTGGGGGGCAGTGAACAAGAGACCCAGTACTTC. This translates into CASSLGGSEQETQYF. Drawing the rest from reference TRBV5-6 and TRBJ2-5, the complete variable domain is DAGVTQSPTHLIKTRGQQVTLRCSPKSGHDTVSWYQQALGQGPQFIFQYYEEEERQRGNFPDRFSGHQFPNYSSELNVNALLLGDSALYLCASSLGGSEQETQYFGPGTRLLVL.